This is a list of T cell receptor beta chains from one sample in a study of cytotoxic CD8 clonotypes in ibrutinib-treated CLL. Assay: immunoSEQ multiplex PCR; the TCRdb copy retains only in-frame clones and omits some. The sample contains more than 140,000 clones, roughly 77% of which appear only once. The sequencing here drew on PBMCs, taken after 12 months of ibrutinib treatment. These receptors were obtained from a human donor with chronic lymphocytic leukemia. Both conserved end residues are part of each CDR3. A D gene is named only where the DNA matches it firmly. Clone size is given for some rows only: seen once, a few or many times, or a class if the clone is expanded.

j_call,clone_size,d_call,v_call,cdr3_aa,cdr3_nt
TRBJ2-1,.,TRBD1,TRBV30,CAWTRDRGYNEQFF,TGTGCCTGGACCCGGGACAGGGGTTACAATGAGCAGTTCTTC
TRBJ2-5,.,TRBD1,TRBV4-2,CASSYGTGGAAGEQYF,TGTGCCAGCAGCTATGGGACAGGGGGCGCCGCGGGTGAGCAGTACTTC
TRBJ2-7,.,TRBD2,TRBV7-4,CASSLAPRTSSCEQYF,TGTGCCAGCAGCTTAGCCCCACGGACTAGCAGTTGCGAGCAGTACTTC
TRBJ1-1,once,.,TRBV7-2,CASSFENGLAFF,TGTGCCAGCAGCTTTGAGAACGGGCTAGCTTTCTTT
TRBJ1-2,.,.,TRBV4-1,CASSHGPGGIDYGYTF,TGCGCCAGCAGCCACGGCCCGGGGGGGATTGACTATGGCTACACCTTC
TRBJ2-2,.,TRBD2,TRBV4-2,CASSPTSGSGTGELFF,TGTGCCAGCAGCCCAACTAGCGGGAGCGGAACCGGGGAGCTGTTTTTT
TRBJ1-1,.,.,TRBV10-3,CAISEQENTEAFF,TGTGCCATCAGTGAACAGGAGAACACTGAAGCTTTCTTT
TRBJ1-4,.,.,TRBV7-2,CASSLGSHEKLFF,TGTGCCAGCAGCTTAGGGAGTCACGAAAAACTGTTTTTT
TRBJ1-5,.,.,TRBV6-5,CASRDRQSNQPQHF,TGTGCCAGCAGAGATAGACAGAGCAATCAGCCCCAGCATTTT
TRBJ2-7,.,.,TRBV2,CASSRGRYEQYF,TGTGCCAGCAGTAGAGGGAGGTACGAGCAGTACTTC
TRBJ2-7,few,.,TRBV18,CASSPMTQNYEQYF,TGTGCCAGCTCACCAATGACCCAGAACTACGAGCAGTACTTC
TRBJ2-1,.,TRBD2,TRBV18,CASSSGGAGDNEQFF,TGTGCCAGCTCATCCGGGGGAGCGGGGGACAATGAGCAGTTCTTC
TRBJ1-4,.,.,TRBV9,CASSLHRTAPTNEKLFF,TGTGCCAGCAGCTTGCACAGGACGGCGCCAACTAATGAAAAACTGTTTTTT
TRBJ2-5,.,.,TRBV4-3,CASSQWGETQYF,TGCGCCAGCAGCCAATGGGGGGAGACCCAGTACTTC
TRBJ2-1,.,TRBD2,TRBV10-3,CAISPTSGVLNEQFF,TGTGCCATCAGCCCGACTAGCGGGGTTCTCAATGAGCAGTTCTTC
TRBJ2-1,.,.,TRBV7-9,CASSLLQGSDEQFF,TGTGCCAGCAGCTTACTGCAGGGGTCGGATGAGCAGTTCTTC
TRBJ2-2,.,TRBD2,TRBV29-1,CSVAGGTSGAANTGELFF,TGCAGCGTTGCGGGAGGGACTAGCGGGGCCGCGAACACCGGGGAGCTGTTTTTT
TRBJ2-1,.,TRBD2,TRBV9,CASSDPGTSGSSSYNEQFF,TGTGCCAGCAGTGACCCCGGGACTAGCGGGAGTTCCTCCTACAATGAGCAGTTCTTC
TRBJ1-1,.,TRBD1,TRBV18,CASSGQMNTEAFF,TGTGCCAGCTCGGGACAGATGAACACTGAAGCTTTCTTT
TRBJ2-1,.,TRBD2,TRBV29-1,CSVERLADNEQFF,TGCAGCGTTGAGAGACTAGCGGACAATGAGCAGTTCTTC
TRBJ1-3,.,.,TRBV7-6,CASSLVFGNTIYF,TGTGCCAGCAGCTTAGTATTTGGAAACACCATATATTTT
TRBJ2-4,few,TRBD1,TRBV6-5,CASSSGQGLFMDIQYF,TGTGCCAGCAGTTCCGGACAGGGCTTATTTATGGACATTCAGTACTTC
TRBJ1-2,few,TRBD1,TRBV28,CASRPVTGGYGYTF,TGTGCCAGCAGACCCGTTACAGGGGGCTATGGCTACACCTTC
TRBJ1-1,.,.,TRBV7-2,CASSTRQAGVTEAFF,TGTGCCAGCAGCACACGACAGGCCGGCGTCACTGAAGCTTTCTTT
TRBJ2-3,.,TRBD2,TRBV7-3,CASSSTSGSGDTQYF,TGTGCCAGCAGCTCCACTAGCGGTTCGGGAGATACGCAGTATTTT
TRBJ2-1,few,.,TRBV10-3,CAIRGVGSYNEQFF,TGTGCCATCAGGGGAGTCGGCTCCTACAATGAGCAGTTCTTC
TRBJ2-7,.,TRBD1,TRBV30,CAWSLRQGAGEQYF,TGTGCCTGGAGCCTCCGACAGGGGGCGGGAGAGCAGTACTTC
TRBJ2-7,.,.,TRBV15,CATSRGFYEQYF,TGTGCCACCAGCAGAGGGTTCTACGAGCAGTACTTC
TRBJ1-5,.,TRBD1,TRBV11-3,CASSLWTGDQPQHF,TGTGCCAGCAGCTTATGGACAGGGGATCAGCCCCAGCATTTT
TRBJ2-1,.,.,TRBV18,CASSPPLYNEQFF,TGTGCCAGCTCACCACCGTTGTACAATGAGCAGTTCTTC
TRBJ2-7,.,TRBD1,TRBV7-2,CASRGQTYEQYF,TGTGCCAGCAGGGGACAGACCTACGAGCAGTACTTC
TRBJ2-7,.,.,TRBV2,CASTVRQSSYEQYF,TGTGCCAGCACCGTCCGCCAGAGCTCCTACGAGCAGTACTTC
TRBJ2-7,.,.,TRBV10-3,CAISEDRREQYF,TGTGCCATCAGTGAAGACAGGCGCGAGCAGTACTTC
TRBJ2-7,.,.,TRBV6-5,CASSYGLSSYEQYF,TGTGCCAGCAGTTACGGGTTAAGCTCCTACGAGCAGTACTTC
TRBJ1-6,few,TRBD1,TRBV6-1,CASLQGANNSPLHF,TGTGCCAGCTTACAGGGGGCGAATAATTCACCCCTCCACTTT
TRBJ2-2,.,TRBD2,TRBV7-8,CASSLSPASGRVYTGELFF,TGTGCCAGCAGCTTATCCCCGGCTAGCGGGAGAGTGTACACCGGGGAGCTGTTTTTT
TRBJ1-5,.,.,TRBV6-7,CASKGGGIVHNQPQHF,TGTGCCAGCAAGGGCGGGGGTATCGTCCACAATCAGCCCCAGCATTTT
TRBJ2-3,.,TRBD2,TRBV4-3,CASSQDPAGSPDTQYF,TGCGCCAGCAGCCAAGACCCAGCGGGAAGTCCAGATACGCAGTATTTT
TRBJ2-7,few,.,TRBV7-2,CASSSGRAYEQYF,TGTGCCAGCAGCTCCGGACGGGCCTACGAGCAGTACTTC
TRBJ2-7,.,.,TRBV27,CASSLKPTVSSYEQYF,TGTGCCAGCAGTTTAAAACCAACCGTGAGCTCCTACGAGCAGTACTTC
TRBJ1-2,few,TRBD1,TRBV28,CASRTGIGYGYTF,TGTGCCAGCAGGACAGGGATCGGGTATGGCTACACCTTC
TRBJ2-7,.,TRBD2,TRBV11-2,CASSDGGGPYEQYF,TGTGCCAGCAGCGACGGGGGAGGGCCCTACGAGCAGTACTTC
TRBJ1-5,.,TRBD1,TRBV15,CATSTDRGSNQPQHF,TGTGCCACCAGCACCGACAGGGGTAGCAATCAGCCCCAGCATTTT